The 5 T cell receptor beta chains presented below share a single source sample, sequenced in a study of shared clonotypes between healthy human individuals (dated by TCRdb to 2020 to 2022). The method was the immunoSEQ multiplex PCR assay. TCRdb carries this immuneACCESS record with in-frame sequences only. Its versions omit some clonotypes, under half of them owing to an unresolved V gene in the studies checked, with the rest unexplained. In this sample the table shows more than 2 million clones, about 94% of which occur a single time. The ten largest clones add up to roughly 1% of the sample. For the CD8 naive samples, CD45RO-negative cells were positively selected for CCR7, yielding a CD45RA+CCR7+ population from which TemRA cells were excluded. The source material was naive CD8+ T cells sorted from blood. Per the publication, the cell subset or site label means: CD45RA+CCR7+. These receptors originate from a man between 18 and 35 years old in good health.

In DNA form, the CDR3 reads TGTGCCAGCAGCTTGGCTCTTTGGACTACCTCTAGCACAGATACGCAGTATTTT. As protein: CASSLALWTTSSTDTQYF. The chain uses TRBV5-4 and TRBJ2-3; D is perhaps TRBD2 (6 bases). Trimming cost V 0 bases and J 0 bases, with 17 bases left between them. This CDR3 is built from 18 residues. Per germline, CDR1 SGHNT and CDR2 YYREEE (reference sequence).

V and J are TRBV6-5 and TRBJ2-2; D call uncertain. The V and J ends lost 8 bases and 8 bases respectively, with 6 bases between them. Germline CDR1 is MNHEY and CDR2 is SVGAGI. The CDR3 length is 10 residues. CDR3 DNA: TGTGCCAGCGGTTCTGGGGAGCTGTTTTTT. Translating gives CASGSGELFF.

This sequence joins TRBV4-1 and TRBJ2-3; 10 bases agree with TRBD2. This CDR3 is 16 amino acids long. CDR1 is MGHRA, CDR2 YSYEKL, per germline. Trimming at V came to 3 bases and at J to 4 bases, leaving 7 bases not matched to a gene. The CDR3 sequence is CASSQWASGSPDTQYF. The CDR3, as DNA: TGCGCCAGCAGCCAGTGGGCTAGCGGGAGTCCAGATACGCAGTATTTT.

This chain links TRBV5-1 with TRBJ2-7; the D is unclear. This CDR3 is 13 amino acids long. Per the germline V gene, CDR1 is SGHRS and CDR2 is YFSETQ. V was clipped by 10 bases and J by 5 bases, with 19 bases between them. This CDR3 is CACRRTSADEQYF. The CDR3 coding sequence is TGCGCCTGTCGGCGGACCTCCGCTGACGAGCAGTACTTC.

The chain recombines TRBV4-3 with TRBJ2-7, with 11 nucleotides matching TRBD2. Germline V gene lookup returns CDR1 LGHNA and CDR2 YSLEER. This CDR3 is 16 amino acids long. Trimming took 3 bases from V and 7 from J; bases not matched to a gene: 11. The CDR3 region is CASSQEKTSGSYEQYF. The DNA of the CDR3 is TGCGCCAGCAGCCAGGAAAAAACTAGCGGGAGTTATGAGCAGTACTTC.